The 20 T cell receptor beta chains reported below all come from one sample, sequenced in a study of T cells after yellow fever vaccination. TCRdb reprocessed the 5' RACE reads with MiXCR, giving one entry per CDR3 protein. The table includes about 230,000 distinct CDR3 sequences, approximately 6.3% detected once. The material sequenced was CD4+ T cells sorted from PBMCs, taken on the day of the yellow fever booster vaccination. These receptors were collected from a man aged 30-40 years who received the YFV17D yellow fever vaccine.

The CDR3 loop reads CASSLEPGPSYGYTF. The CDR3 region has the DNA TGCGCCAGCAGCTTGGAGCCAGGACCTTCCTATGGCTACACCTTC. The rearrangement links TRBV5-1 to TRBJ1-2; D remains unclear. This CDR3 spans 15 amino acids. With 0 bases removed from V and 4 bases from J, the gap between germline ends came to 13 bases. Germline CDR1 and CDR2: SGHRS and YFSETQ.

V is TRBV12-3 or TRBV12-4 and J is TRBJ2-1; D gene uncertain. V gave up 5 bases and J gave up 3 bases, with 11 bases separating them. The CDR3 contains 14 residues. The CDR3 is CASSGQDFYNEQFF. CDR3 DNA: TGTGCCAGCAGTGGCCAAGACTTCTACAATGAGCAGTTCTTC.

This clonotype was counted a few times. The DNA for the CDR3 is TGTGCCAGCAGCTTAGAATTCGCGCCCCCGGGCAATGAGCAGTTCTTC. Translating gives CASSLEFAPPGNEQFF. The chain links TRBV7-7 to TRBJ2-1; D unclear. Germline V gene lookup returns CDR1 SSHAT and CDR2 FNYEAQ (reference sequence). With 1 base removed from V and 6 bases from J, the gap between germline ends came to 16 bases. The CDR3 is 16 residues long.

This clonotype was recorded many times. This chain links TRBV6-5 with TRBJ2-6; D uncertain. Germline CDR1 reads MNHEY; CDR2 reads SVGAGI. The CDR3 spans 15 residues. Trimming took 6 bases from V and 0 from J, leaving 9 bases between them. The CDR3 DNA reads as TGTGCCAGCAGCCGAGTTTTCTCTGGGGCCAACGTCCTGACTTTC. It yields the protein CASSRVFSGANVLTF.

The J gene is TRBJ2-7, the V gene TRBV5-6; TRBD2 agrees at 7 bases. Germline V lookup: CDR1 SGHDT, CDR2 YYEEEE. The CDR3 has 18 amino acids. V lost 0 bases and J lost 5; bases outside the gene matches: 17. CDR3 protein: CASSLVQAVGGRGNEQYF. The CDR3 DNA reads TGTGCCAGCAGCTTGGTCCAGGCGGTTGGCGGGAGAGGGAACGAGCAGTACTTC. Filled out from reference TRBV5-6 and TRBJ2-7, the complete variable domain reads DAGVTQSPTHLIKTRGQQVTLRCSPKSGHDTVSWYQQALGQGPQFIFQYYEEEERQRGNFPDRFSGHQFPNYSSELNVNALLLGDSALYLCASSLVQAVGGRGNEQYFGPGTRLTVT.

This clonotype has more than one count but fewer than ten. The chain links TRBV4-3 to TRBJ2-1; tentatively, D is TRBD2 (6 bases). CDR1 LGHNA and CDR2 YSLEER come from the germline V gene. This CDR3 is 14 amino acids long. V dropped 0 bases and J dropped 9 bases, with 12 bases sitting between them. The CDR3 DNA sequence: TGCGCCAGCAGCCAAGATCTTATCGGGAGTGAGCAGTTCTTC. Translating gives CASSQDLIGSEQFF.

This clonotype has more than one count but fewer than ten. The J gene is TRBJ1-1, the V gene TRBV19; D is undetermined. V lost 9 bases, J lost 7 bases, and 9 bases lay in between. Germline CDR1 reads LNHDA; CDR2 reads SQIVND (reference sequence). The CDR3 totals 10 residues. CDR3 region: CAREALEAFF. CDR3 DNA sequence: TGTGCCAGAGAGGCCCTTGAAGCTTTCTTT.

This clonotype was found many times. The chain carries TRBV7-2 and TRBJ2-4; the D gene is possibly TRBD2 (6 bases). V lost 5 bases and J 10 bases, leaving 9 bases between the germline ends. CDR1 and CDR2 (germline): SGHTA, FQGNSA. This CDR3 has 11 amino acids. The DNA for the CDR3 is TGTGCCAGCAGCGGTAGCGGAATTCAGTACTTC. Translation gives CASSGSGIQYF.

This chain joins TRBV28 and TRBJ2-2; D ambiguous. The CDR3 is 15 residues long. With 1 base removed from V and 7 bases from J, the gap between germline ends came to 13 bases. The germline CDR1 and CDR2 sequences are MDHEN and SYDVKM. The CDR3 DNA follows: TGTGCCAGCAGTTTATACGGCCCCGGCGGCGGGGAGCTGTTTTTT. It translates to CASSLYGPGGGELFF.

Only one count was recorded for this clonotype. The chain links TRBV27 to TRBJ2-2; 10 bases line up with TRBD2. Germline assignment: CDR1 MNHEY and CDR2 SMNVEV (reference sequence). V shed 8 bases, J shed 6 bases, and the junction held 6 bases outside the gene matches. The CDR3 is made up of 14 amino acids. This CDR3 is CASSSSGSPGELFF. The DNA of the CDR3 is TGTGCCAGCTCGTCTAGCGGGAGTCCCGGGGAGCTGTTTTTT.

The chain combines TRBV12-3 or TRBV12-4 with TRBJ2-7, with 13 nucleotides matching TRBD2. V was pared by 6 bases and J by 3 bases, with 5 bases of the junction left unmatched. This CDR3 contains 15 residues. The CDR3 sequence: CASSKGLAGDYEQYF. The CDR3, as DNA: TGTGCCAGCAGCAAAGGACTAGCGGGAGACTACGAGCAGTACTTC.

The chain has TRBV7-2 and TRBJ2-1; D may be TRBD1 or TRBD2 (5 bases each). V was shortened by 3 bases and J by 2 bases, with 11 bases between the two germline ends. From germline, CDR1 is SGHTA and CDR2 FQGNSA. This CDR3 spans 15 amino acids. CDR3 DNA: TGTGCCAGCAGCTTCTACGGGGACCCCTACAATGAGCAGTTCTTC. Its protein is CASSFYGDPYNEQFF.

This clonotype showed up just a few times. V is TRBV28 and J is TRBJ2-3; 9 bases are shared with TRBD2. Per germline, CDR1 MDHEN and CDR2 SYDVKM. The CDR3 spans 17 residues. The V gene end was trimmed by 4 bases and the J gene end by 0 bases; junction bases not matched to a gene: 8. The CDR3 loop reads CASSSILAGRSTDTQYF. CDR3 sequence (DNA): TGTGCCAGCAGTTCCATCCTAGCGGGAAGAAGCACAGATACGCAGTATTTT.

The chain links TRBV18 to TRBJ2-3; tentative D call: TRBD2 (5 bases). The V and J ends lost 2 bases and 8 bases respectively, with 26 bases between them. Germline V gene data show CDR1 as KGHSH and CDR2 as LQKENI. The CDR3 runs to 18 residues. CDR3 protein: CASSPNPQTGPRRGTQYF. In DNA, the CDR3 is TGTGCCAGCTCACCAAACCCTCAAACCGGACCGCGCCGGGGTACGCAGTATTTT. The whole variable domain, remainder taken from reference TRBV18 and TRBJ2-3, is NAGVMQNPRHLVRRRGQEARLRCSPMKGHSHVYWYRQLPEEGLKFMVYLQKENIIDESGMPKERFSAEFPKEGPSILRIQQVVRGDSAAYFCASSPNPQTGPRRGTQYFGPGTRLTVL.

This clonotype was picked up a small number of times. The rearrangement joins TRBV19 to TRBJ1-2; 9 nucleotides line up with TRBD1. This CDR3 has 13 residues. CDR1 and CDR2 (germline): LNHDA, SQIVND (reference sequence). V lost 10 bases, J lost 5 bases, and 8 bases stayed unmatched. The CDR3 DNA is TGTGCCACCTCTAGGACAGGGGAGTATGGCTACACCTTC. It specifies CATSRTGEYGYTF.

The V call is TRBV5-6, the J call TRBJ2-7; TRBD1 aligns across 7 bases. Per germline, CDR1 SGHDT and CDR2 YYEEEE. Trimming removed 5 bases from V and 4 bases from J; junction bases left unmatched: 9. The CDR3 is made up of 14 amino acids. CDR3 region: CASRGRDRLYEQYF. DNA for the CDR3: TGTGCCAGCAGGGGCCGGGACAGACTTTACGAGCAGTACTTC.

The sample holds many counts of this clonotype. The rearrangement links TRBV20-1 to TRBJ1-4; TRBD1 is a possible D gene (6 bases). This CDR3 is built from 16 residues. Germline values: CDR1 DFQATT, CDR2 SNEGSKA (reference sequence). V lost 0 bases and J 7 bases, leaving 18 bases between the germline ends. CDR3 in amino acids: CSARDQGPGRTEKLFF. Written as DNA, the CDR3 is TGCAGTGCTAGAGATCAGGGGCCGGGGCGCACTGAAAAACTGTTTTTT.

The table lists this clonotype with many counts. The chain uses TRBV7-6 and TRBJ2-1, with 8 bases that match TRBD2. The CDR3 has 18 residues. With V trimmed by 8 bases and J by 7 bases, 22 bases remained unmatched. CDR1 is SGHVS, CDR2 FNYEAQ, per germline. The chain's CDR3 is CASQLRLEGSGSGNEQFF. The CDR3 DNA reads TGTGCCAGCCAACTTCGGTTGGAGGGAAGCGGGAGTGGGAATGAGCAGTTCTTC.

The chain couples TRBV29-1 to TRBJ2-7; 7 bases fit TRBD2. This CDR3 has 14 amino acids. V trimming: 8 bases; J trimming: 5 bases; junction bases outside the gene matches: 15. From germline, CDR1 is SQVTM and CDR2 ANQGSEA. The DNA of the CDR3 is TGCAGCCCCTCTCCTAGCGGCCCTTTCCACGAGCAGTACTTC. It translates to CSPSPSGPFHEQYF.

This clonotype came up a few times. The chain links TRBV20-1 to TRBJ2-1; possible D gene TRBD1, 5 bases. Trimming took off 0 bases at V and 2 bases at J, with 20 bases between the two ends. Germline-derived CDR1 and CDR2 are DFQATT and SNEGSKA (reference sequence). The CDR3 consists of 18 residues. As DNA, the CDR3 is TGCAGTGCTAGAGACCGGAACAGGTACCGTTTGGCCTACAATGAGCAGTTCTTC. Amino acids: CSARDRNRYRLAYNEQFF.